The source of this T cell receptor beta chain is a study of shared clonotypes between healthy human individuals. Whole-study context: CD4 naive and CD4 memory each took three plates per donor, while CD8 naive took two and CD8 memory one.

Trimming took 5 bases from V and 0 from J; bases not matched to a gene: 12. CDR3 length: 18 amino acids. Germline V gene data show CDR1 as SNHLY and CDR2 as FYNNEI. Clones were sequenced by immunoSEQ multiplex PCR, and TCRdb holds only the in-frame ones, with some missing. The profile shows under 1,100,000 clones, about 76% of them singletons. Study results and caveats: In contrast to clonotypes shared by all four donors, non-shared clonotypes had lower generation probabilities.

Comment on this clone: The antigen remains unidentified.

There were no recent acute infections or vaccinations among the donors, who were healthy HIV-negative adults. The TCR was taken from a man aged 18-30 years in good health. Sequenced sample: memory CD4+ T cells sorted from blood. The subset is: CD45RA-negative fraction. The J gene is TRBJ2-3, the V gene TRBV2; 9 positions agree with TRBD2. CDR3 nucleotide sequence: TGTGCCAGCAGTCCTACCCCGCCTAGCGGGACCAGCACAGATACGCAGTATTTT. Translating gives CASSPTPPSGTSTDTQYF.